Following are 32 T cell receptor beta chains from one sample sequenced in a study of T-cell memory formation after mild COVID-19. TCRdb used MiXCR to reprocess the 5' RACE reads, holding one entry per CDR3 protein. The sample includes fewer than 650,000 distinct CDR3 sequences, about a fifth seen only once; the top ten take roughly 8.3%. The sequenced material came from PBMCs or a T cell subset sorted from them (not recorded which). The source is an adult woman who had mild COVID-19 (a few samples of this study predate the infection). Cell type and time point are not known.

V and J are TRBV18 and TRBJ2-5; D unresolved. V lost 0 bases and J lost 2, with 10 bases in between. This CDR3 comprises 15 residues. Germline V gene data show CDR1 as KGHSH and CDR2 as LQKENI. The CDR3, as DNA: TGTGCCAGCTCACCACCGAACAAACCGCAAGAGACCCAGTACTTC. Amino acid sequence: CASSPPNKPQETQYF. Together with reference TRBV18 and TRBJ2-5, the CDR3 gives the full variable domain: NAGVMQNPRHLVRRRGQEARLRCSPMKGHSHVYWYRQLPEEGLKFMVYLQKENIIDESGMPKERFSAEFPKEGPSILRIQQVVRGDSAAYFCASSPPNKPQETQYFGPGTRLLVL.

The chain carries TRBV11-2 and TRBJ1-2; 12 bases are a match to TRBD1. There are 18 residues in the CDR3. Trimming removed 1 base from V and 0 bases from J; junction bases left unmatched: 6. The germline V gene encodes CDR1 SGHAT and CDR2 FQNNGV. The CDR3 loop reads CASSLGPGQGATNYGYTF. DNA of the CDR3: TGTGCCAGCAGCTTAGGGCCGGGACAGGGGGCGACTAACTATGGCTACACCTTC. Full variable domain (missing parts from reference TRBV11-2 and TRBJ1-2): EAGVAQSPRYKIIEKRQSVAFWCNPISGHATLYWYQQILGQGPKLLIQFQNNGVVDDSQLPKDRFSAERLKGVDSTLKIQPAKLEDSAVYLCASSLGPGQGATNYGYTFGSGTRLTVV.

CDR3 in DNA: TGTGCCAGCAAGGGCGGGAGAACCTACAATGAGCAGTTCTTC. It encodes CASKGGRTYNEQFF. The chain recombines TRBV12-3 or TRBV12-4 with TRBJ2-1, with 7 bases fitting TRBD2. The CDR3 length is 14 residues. V dropped 7 bases and J dropped 2; count of bases not matched to a gene: 5.

This chain uses TRBV9 with TRBJ1-2; D not certain. This CDR3 region has 15 residues. Trimming took off 0 bases at V and 5 bases at J, with 14 bases between the two ends. The germline CDR1 and CDR2 sequences are SGDLS and YYNGEE. CDR3 region: CASSVDTVEGYGYTF. CDR3 DNA sequence: TGTGCCAGCAGCGTAGATACAGTGGAAGGGTATGGCTACACCTTC.

This clonotype was observed a handful of times. This rearrangement joins TRBV27 to TRBJ1-2; tentative D call: TRBD1 (5 bases). Germline V CDR1 and CDR2: MNHEY, SMNVEV (reference sequence). The CDR3 loop spans 13 amino acids. The germline V and J ends were trimmed by 4 bases and 8 bases, with 14 bases remaining between them. The CDR3 reads CASSYQGVYGYTF. DNA of the CDR3: TGTGCCAGCAGTTATCAAGGGGTTTACGGCTACACCTTC.

The rearrangement links TRBV6-5 to TRBJ2-5; D gene unclear. CDR1 MNHEY and CDR2 SVGAGI come from the germline V gene. Deletions cut 0 bases from V and 2 bases from J, with 7 bases between. The CDR3 spans 14 residues. In nucleotides, the CDR3 is TGTGCCAGCAGTTACTCGCCGGCACAAGAGACCCAGTACTTC. Translating gives CASSYSPAQETQYF.

The V call is TRBV20-1, the J call TRBJ2-3; TRBD1 or TRBD2 may be the D gene (5 bases each). Trimming cost V 4 bases and J 5 bases, with 16 bases left between them. Germline V gene lookup returns CDR1 DFQATT and CDR2 SNEGSKA (reference sequence). This CDR3 contains 14 residues. The CDR3 sequence is CSATPGPRLDTQYF. As DNA, the CDR3 is TGCAGTGCTACTCCGGGACCACGGCTAGATACGCAGTATTTT.

The CDR3 spells CASTLAGPTDTQYF. As DNA, the CDR3 is TGTGCCAGCACCCTAGCGGGACCCACAGATACGCAGTATTTT. The chain is built from TRBV6-5 and TRBJ2-3, with 9 bases aligning to TRBD2. Trimming removed 7 bases from V and 2 bases from J; junction bases left unmatched: 4. The CDR3 contains 14 residues. CDR1 and CDR2 from the germline V gene are MNHEY and SVGAGI.

In this sample, this clonotype turned up many times. The V and J genes are TRBV9 and TRBJ1-1; 10 bases fit TRBD1. The CDR3 sequence is 15 residues long. The ends lost 4 bases at V and 4 bases at J; junction bases unmatched: 7. Per germline, CDR1 SGDLS and CDR2 YYNGEE. CDR3 sequence reads: CASSTPDRGLTEAFF. CDR3 sequence (DNA): TGTGCCAGCAGCACACCTGACAGGGGGCTCACTGAAGCTTTCTTT.

V usage is TRBV4-3 and J usage is TRBJ2-7; TRBD2 is a possible D gene (6 bases). Trimming removed 1 base from V and 7 bases from J, with 17 bases in between. Germline loops: CDR1 LGHNA, CDR2 YSLEER. CDR3 length: 15 amino acids. The CDR3 is CASSQVGTLTREQYF. In DNA form, the CDR3 reads TGCGCCAGCAGCCAAGTCGGGACTCTGACTCGGGAGCAGTACTTC.

This chain uses TRBV6-2 or TRBV6-3 with TRBJ1-2, with 8 positions matching TRBD1. The CDR3 sequence is 13 residues long. CDR1 and CDR2 from the germline V gene are MNHEY and SVGEGT. V was pared by 6 bases and J by 8 bases, with 8 bases of the junction left unmatched. CDR3 sequence: CASRTGVTGGYTF. CDR3 DNA sequence: TGTGCCAGCAGGACAGGGGTCACAGGAGGCTACACCTTC.

The genes are TRBV24-1 and TRBJ2-1, with TRBD1 identical over 10 bases. Germline loops: CDR1 KGHDR, CDR2 SFDVKD. Trimming took 7 bases from V and 6 from J; bases not matched to a gene: 8. CDR3 length equals 15 residues. The CDR3 loop reads CATSPGTGVINEQFF. In DNA, the CDR3 is TGTGCCACCAGCCCCGGGACAGGGGTGATCAATGAGCAGTTCTTC.

The V call is TRBV18, the J call TRBJ1-1, with no clear D. The CDR3 has 13 residues. Germline-derived CDR1 and CDR2 are KGHSH and LQKENI. V was clipped by 5 bases and J by 1 base, with 8 bases between them. In nucleotides, the CDR3 is TGTGCCAGCTCAATGGCCGGGAACACTGAAGCTTTCTTT. Its translation: CASSMAGNTEAFF.

This clonotype was detected ten times or more. The gene calls are TRBV5-1 and TRBJ2-1; D tentatively fits TRBD1 or TRBD2 (5 bases each). The CDR3 runs to 13 residues. Germline V gives CDR1 SGHRS, CDR2 YFSETQ. V dropped 4 bases and J dropped 10 bases, with 15 bases sitting between them. The CDR3 region has the DNA TGCGCCAGCAGCCTGGGAACTGGGGACGAGCAGTTCTTC. It specifies CASSLGTGDEQFF.

The gene calls are TRBV11-3 and TRBJ2-3; 12 bases are shared with TRBD2. Germline assignment: CDR1 SGHNT and CDR2 YENEEA. Trimming cost V 6 bases and J 6 bases; bases outside gene matches: 10. The CDR3 length is 16 residues. The CDR3 loop reads CASSRRLAGVADTQYF. The CDR3 DNA follows: TGTGCCAGCAGTCGTAGACTAGCGGGAGTGGCGGATACGCAGTATTTT.

In this sample, this clonotype turned up many times. CDR3 amino acids: CAWSILEGAGNTIYF. As DNA, the CDR3 is TGTGCCTGGAGTATCCTGGAGGGGGCCGGAAACACCATATATTTT. This chain links TRBV30 with TRBJ1-3; 7 positions agree with TRBD1. The CDR3 has 15 amino acids. The germline CDR1 and CDR2 sequences are GTSNPN and SVGIG (reference sequence). Losses at the gene ends were 2 bases for V and 4 bases for J; bases not matched to a gene: 8.

At least ten counts were recorded for this clonotype. The chain uses TRBV5-1 and TRBJ2-3; 13 nucleotides match TRBD2. This CDR3 region has 17 residues. Germline-derived CDR1 and CDR2 are SGHRS and YFSETQ. The V and J ends lost 2 bases and 3 bases, in that order; junction bases with no gene match: 6. CDR3 bases: TGCGCCAGCAGCTTCACCACTAGCGGGGGGGCGACAGATACGCAGTATTTT. The encoded protein is CASSFTTSGGATDTQYF.

This rearrangement joins TRBV20-1 to TRBJ2-7, with D uncertain. V lost 3 bases to trimming and J lost 6 bases, with 9 bases between them. CDR3 size: 11 residues. Looked up from germline, CDR1 is DFQATT and CDR2 is SNEGSKA (reference sequence). CDR3 nucleotide sequence: TGCAGTGCTAGGCAGGACGGCGAGCAGTACTTC. The encoded protein is CSARQDGEQYF.

Ten or more counts support this clonotype. J is TRBJ1-1 and V is TRBV10-3; 11 positions agree with TRBD1. V was pared by 4 bases and J by 2 bases, with 0 bases of the junction left unmatched. The CDR3 covers 14 residues. Germline CDR1 is ENHRY and CDR2 is SYGVKD. The DNA for the CDR3 is TGTGCCATCAGTGGGACAGGGGGCAACACTGAAGCTTTCTTT. The encoded protein is CAISGTGGNTEAFF.

This clonotype was counted ten times or more. This chain uses TRBV12-3 or TRBV12-4 with TRBJ1-1, with TRBD1 as a possible D gene (5 bases). Trimming took 6 bases from V and 11 from J, leaving 19 bases between them. The CDR3 extends over 13 amino acids. The CDR3 loop reads CASSPGPPAGAFF. The CDR3 region has the DNA TGTGCCAGCAGCCCGGGACCACCGGCTGGGGCTTTCTTT.

V gene TRBV28 combines with J gene TRBJ2-1; TRBD2 agrees at 8 bases. This CDR3 spans 15 amino acids. J was trimmed by 6 bases and V by 2 bases; bases with no gene match: 6. CDR1 MDHEN and CDR2 SYDVKM come from the germline V gene. CDR3 DNA: TGTGCCAGCAGTTTAACTAGCGGAGCATCCAATGAGCAGTTCTTC. It is translated as CASSLTSGASNEQFF.

This clonotype has just one count. The V call is TRBV20-1, the J call TRBJ2-2; TRBD2 matches at 8 bases. Germline values: CDR1 DFQATT, CDR2 SNEGSKA (reference sequence). V shed 3 bases, J shed 8 bases, and the junction held 11 bases outside the gene matches. The CDR3 is 15 amino acids. The CDR3 reads CSARGLAGYSGELFF. Here the CDR3 DNA reads TGCAGTGCTAGGGGCCTAGCGGGTTACTCGGGGGAGCTGTTTTTT.

This clonotype appeared a few times. This rearrangement joins TRBV5-1 to TRBJ1-3; D uncertain. Trimming removed 4 bases from V and 0 bases from J, with 11 bases in between. CDR3 length: 15 residues. Germline CDR1 reads SGHRS; CDR2 reads YFSETQ. In DNA, the CDR3 is TGCGCCAGCAGCACCGACAAGAGCTCTGGAAACACCATATATTTT. Translation: CASSTDKSSGNTIYF.

In its sample, this clonotype was seen a few times. The chain carries TRBV7-6 and TRBJ2-1; D remains ambiguous. CDR3 length: 13 residues. Trimming stripped 4 bases from V and 4 bases from J, with 8 bases between. The germline CDR1 and CDR2 sequences are SGHVS and FNYEAQ. CDR3 in DNA: TGTGCCAGCAGCTCAAAGACGTACAATGAGCAGTTCTTC. The encoded protein is CASSSKTYNEQFF.

The chain combines TRBV20-1 with TRBJ1-2; 8 nucleotides agree with TRBD1. V lost 6 bases, J lost 3 bases, and 18 bases stayed unmatched. Germline CDR1 DFQATT, CDR2 SNEGSKA (reference sequence). This CDR3 has 17 residues. CDR3: CSAHPRQGLGGDYGYTF. The DNA of the CDR3 is TGCAGTGCGCATCCCCGACAGGGGCTCGGCGGGGACTATGGCTACACCTTC.

This chain links TRBV20-1 with TRBJ1-1, with D unresolved. This CDR3 has 15 amino acids. The germline V and J ends were trimmed by 0 bases and 4 bases, with 15 bases remaining between them. Germline-derived CDR1 and CDR2 are DFQATT and SNEGSKA (reference sequence). CDR3 nucleotide sequence: TGCAGTGCTAGAGATCCGCCTGTGCATAGCACTGAAGCTTTCTTT. Residues: CSARDPPVHSTEAFF.

This clonotype was observed a handful of times. The chain recombines TRBV30 with TRBJ1-1; possibly TRBD1 for D (5 bases). Between the trimmed V and J ends, which lost 8 bases and 4 bases, there was a span of 23 bases. The CDR3 has 15 amino acids. Germline CDR1 GTSNPN, CDR2 SVGIG (reference sequence). CDR3 sequence: CATYHGRAGGTEAFF. The CDR3 DNA is TGTGCCACATATCACGGCAGGGCGGGGGGCACTGAAGCTTTCTTT. Complete variable domain (other parts from reference TRBV30 and TRBJ1-1): SQTIHQWPATLVQPVGSPLSLECTVEGTSNPNLYWYRQAAGRGLQLLFYSVGIGQISSEVPQNLSASRPQDRQFILSSKKLLLSDSGFYLCATYHGRAGGTEAFFGQGTRLTVV.

This clonotype was counted between two and nine times. The CDR3 nucleotides are TGTGCCAGCAATCCCTCAACATCAGGCAGGGAGTTCAATGAGCAGTTCTTC. Its protein is CASNPSTSGREFNEQFF. The V call is TRBV6-2 or TRBV6-3, the J call TRBJ2-1; D may match TRBD1 or TRBD2 (5 bases each). The V and J ends lost 7 bases and 6 bases respectively, with 25 bases between them. The CDR3 contains 17 residues. Per the germline V gene, CDR1 is MNHEY and CDR2 is SVGEGT.

This clonotype was observed a handful of times. This chain uses TRBV27 with TRBJ1-2, with D possibly TRBD1 on 5 matching bases. CDR1 MNHEY and CDR2 SMNVEV come from the germline V gene (reference sequence). Trimming removed 5 bases at V and 8 bases at J, with 15 bases between. CDR3 size: 13 residues. CDR3 coding DNA: TGTGCCAGCAGTGCGAGATGGGGGGGAGGCTACACCTTC. Amino acid sequence: CASSARWGGGYTF.

V gene TRBV12-3 or TRBV12-4 combines with J gene TRBJ1-2; D remains ambiguous. This CDR3 comprises 14 residues. V was pared by 7 bases and J by 1 base, with 13 bases between. The CDR3 protein is CASTPGGSNYGYTF. In DNA form, the CDR3 reads TGTGCCAGCACCCCCGGTGGCAGTAACTATGGCTACACCTTC.

The chain has TRBV19 and TRBJ2-7, with TRBD1 matching over 12 bases. The CDR3 has 15 amino acids. CDR1 and CDR2 from the germline V gene are LNHDA and SQIVND (reference sequence). V shed 4 bases, J shed 8 bases, and the junction held 9 bases outside the gene matches. CDR3 nucleotide sequence: TGTGCCAGTAGTAATTCCGGGACAGGGGGCGAGAAGCAGTACTTC. Translating gives CASSNSGTGGEKQYF.

This clonotype was recorded many times. The chain is built from TRBV7-8 and TRBJ2-3; 14 nucleotides line up with TRBD2. Germline V gene data show CDR1 as SGHVS and CDR2 as FQNEAQ. This CDR3 has 22 residues. Trimming removed 0 bases from V and 5 bases from J; junction bases left unmatched: 19. DNA for the CDR3: TGTGCCAGCAGCTTAGCCCATCGTCCGGGACTAGCGGGAGAAAGGGCGGGAGATACGCAGTATTTT. Its translation is CASSLAHRPGLAGERAGDTQYF.